Each of the 10 T cell receptor beta chains below was sequenced from the same sample in a study of blood T cell repertoires in COVID-19. Profiled with immunoSEQ multiplex PCR; TCRdb holds only in-frame clones, not every one. The table lists 60,000 to 85,000 clones, about 86% of them singletons. The sample consisted of peripheral blood. These receptors were obtained from a woman older than 75 with active or convalescent COVID-19.

The rearrangement links TRBV5-6 to TRBJ1-2; TRBD1 aligns across 7 bases. Germline V lookup: CDR1 SGHDT, CDR2 YYEEEE. V was pared by 7 bases and J by 3 bases, with 9 bases of the junction left unmatched. CDR3 size: 14 residues. The CDR3 spells CASSPYRGYYGYTF. CDR3 nucleotides: TGTGCCAGCTCCCCATACAGGGGATACTATGGCTACACCTTC.

There are a few counts of this clone. The chain recombines TRBV6-5 with TRBJ1-2; D may be TRBD1 (6 bases). Germline lookup yields CDR1 MNHEY and CDR2 SVGAGI. The CDR3 totals 13 residues. V was shortened by 4 bases and J by 8 bases, with 14 bases between the two germline ends. The CDR3 DNA reads as TGTGCCAGCAGTTTAAGGGGGTTAAGGGGCTACACCTTC. Translation: CASSLRGLRGYTF.

This sequence joins TRBV2 and TRBJ2-7, with a weak D call TRBD1 (6 bases). This CDR3 has 14 residues. Germline V CDR1 and CDR2: SNHLY, FYNNEI. V lost 4 bases, J lost 2 bases, and 12 bases lay in between. The CDR3 DNA is TGTGCCAGCAGTGTCACCAGGGGTACCTACGAGCAGTACTTC. Its protein product is CASSVTRGTYEQYF.

V is TRBV19 and J is TRBJ1-1, with no clear D. The CDR3 runs to 13 residues. Germline V gene sequence: CDR1 LNHDA, CDR2 SQIVND (reference sequence). Trimming pared 3 bases from V and 1 base from J, leaving 6 bases between. This chain's CDR3 is CASSMGANTEAFF. The DNA of the CDR3 is TGTGCCAGTAGTATGGGAGCGAACACTGAAGCTTTCTTT. Combining the CDR3 with reference TRBV19 and TRBJ1-1 gives the whole variable domain DGGITQSPKYLFRKEGQNVTLSCEQNLNHDAMYWYRQDPGQGLRLIYYSQIVNDFQKGDIAEGYSVSREKKESFPLTVTSAQKNPTAFYLCASSMGANTEAFFGQGTRLTVV.

The rearrangement joins TRBV19 to TRBJ2-5, with TRBD2 identical over 7 bases. The CDR3 sequence is 16 residues long. In germline, CDR1 is LNHDA, CDR2 SQIVND (reference sequence). V was pared by 5 bases and J by 5 bases, with 14 bases of the junction left unmatched. CDR3 residues: CASSRLNLGGPETQYF. In nucleotides, the CDR3 is TGTGCCAGTAGTCGACTGAATTTGGGAGGGCCGGAGACCCAGTACTTC.

This clone has just a few counts. V is TRBV7-6 and J is TRBJ1-2, with 7 bases identical to TRBD1. This CDR3 has 16 amino acids. Germline CDR1 is SGHVS and CDR2 is FNYEAQ. The J segment lost 0 bases and the V segment lost 4 bases, leaving 8 bases of the junction unmatched. In nucleotides, the CDR3 is TGTGCCAGCAGCTCATACAGGGGTAACTCTAACTATGGCTACACCTTC. Its protein product is CASSSYRGNSNYGYTF.

V gene TRBV19 combines with J gene TRBJ1-1; TRBD1 might be the D (6 bases). With 6 bases removed from V and 4 bases from J, the gap between germline ends came to 15 bases. Germline values: CDR1 LNHDA, CDR2 SQIVND (reference sequence). The CDR3 loop spans 14 amino acids. CDR3 sequence (DNA): TGTGCCAGTAGGACCACAGGGTCTGGCACTGAAGCTTTCTTT. Protein product: CASRTTGSGTEAFF.

The chain joins TRBV5-1 to TRBJ1-1; 9 bases align to TRBD1. There are 14 residues in the CDR3. The junction had 2 bases not matched to a gene; V was cut back by 3 bases and J by 2 bases. Germline CDR1 is SGHRS and CDR2 is YFSETQ. The CDR3 loop reads CASSWTGANTEAFF. CDR3 bases: TGCGCCAGCAGCTGGACAGGGGCTAACACTGAAGCTTTCTTT.

This clone has a handful of counts. The gene calls are TRBV10-3 and TRBJ1-4, with 7 bases lining up with TRBD1. CDR3 length: 15 amino acids. Germline CDR1 reads ENHRY; CDR2 reads SYGVKD. Losses at the gene ends were 3 bases for V and 3 bases for J; bases not matched to a gene: 4. Here the CDR3 reads CAISEQGGSNEKLFF. CDR3 bases: TGTGCCATCAGTGAACAAGGGGGCTCTAATGAAAAACTGTTTTTT.

This chain uses TRBV19 with TRBJ1-6, with a tentative D call TRBD1 (6 bases). Trimming shortened V by 3 bases and J by 7 bases, and 10 bases separated the two germline ends. The CDR3 has 14 amino acids. Germline CDR1 LNHDA, CDR2 SQIVND (reference sequence). The CDR3 region has the DNA TGTGCCAGTAGTATGAGGACAGAGAATTCACCCCTCCACTTT. Its protein is CASSMRTENSPLHF.